The 18 T cell receptor beta chains listed next were all sequenced from one sample in a study of identical twins. MiXCR, run by TCRdb on the 5' RACE reads, gives a single entry per CDR3 protein. The sample yields 1.5 million or so distinct CDR3 sequences, 25% to 35% seen once. The sample consisted of cord blood. These receptors all come from a newborn girl in good health.

The V gene is TRBV6-5, the J gene TRBJ1-2; 9 bases fit TRBD1. CDR1 MNHEY and CDR2 SVGAGI come from the germline V gene. CDR3 length equals 20 residues. The V and J ends lost 2 bases and 1 base, in that order; junction bases with no gene match: 17. Here the CDR3 reads CASSYTALTGGYHSNYGYTF. The DNA for the CDR3 is TGTGCCAGCAGTTACACAGCCTTGACAGGGGGATACCATAGTAACTATGGCTACACCTTC.

This clonotype was observed a handful of times. The chain is built from TRBV20-1 and TRBJ2-3; maybe TRBD2 (7 bases). The CDR3 extends over 13 amino acids. Deletions cut 3 bases from V and 5 bases from J, with 12 bases between. Per the germline V gene, CDR1 is DFQATT and CDR2 is SNEGSKA (reference sequence). The CDR3 DNA is TGCAGTGCTAGCGGGGGGCGCTTAGATACGCAGTATTTT. Translating gives CSASGGRLDTQYF.

The rearrangement uses TRBV10-2 and TRBJ2-5; 8 positions match TRBD2. Trimming at V came to 6 bases and at J to 5 bases, leaving 14 bases not matched to a gene. The CDR3 contains 16 residues. Germline V gives CDR1 WSHSY, CDR2 SAAADI. CDR3 region: CASRIGGLVLRETQYF. The CDR3 DNA sequence: TGCGCCAGCAGGATAGGGGGACTAGTGTTACGGGAGACCCAGTACTTC.

This clonotype was observed at least ten times. The rearrangement links TRBV6-6 to TRBJ2-1; TRBD2 matches at 11 bases. Germline V lookup: CDR1 MNHNY, CDR2 SVGAGI (reference sequence). This CDR3 spans 15 amino acids. V dropped 2 bases and J dropped 6; count of bases not matched to a gene: 3. The CDR3 DNA sequence: TGTGCCAGCAGTTACGGGACTAGCGGACCCAATGAGCAGTTCTTC. Translated: CASSYGTSGPNEQFF.

V is TRBV21-1 and J is TRBJ1-4; the table's D call, TRBD1, was not checked against the DNA. TRBV21-1 is recorded as a pseudogene. The length of the CDR3 is 15 residues. DNA for the CDR3: TGTGCCAGCAGGGGATTGACAGGCCCTAATGAAAAACTGTTTTTT. Translating it yields CASRGLTGPNEKLFF.

As for this clonotype: Just one base apart from a much larger clone, this may be a read error. The chain uses TRBV5-1 and TRBJ2-1; tentative D call: TRBD2 (5 bases). Germline loops: CDR1 SGHRS, CDR2 YFSETQ. This CDR3 spans 13 amino acids. The CDR3: CASSTTRYNERFF. For the CDR3, the DNA is TGCGCCAGCAGCACTACTAGATACAATGAGCGGTTCTTC.

This clonotype appeared a few times. CDR3 loop: CASSRGGTDSYEQYF. The CDR3 region has the DNA TGTGCCAGCAGCCGCGGGGGGACAGACAGTTACGAGCAGTACTTC. The V gene is TRBV9, the J gene TRBJ2-7; tentative D call: TRBD2 (8 bases). Trimming shortened V by 4 bases and J by 4 bases, and 18 bases separated the two germline ends. Germline V gives CDR1 SGDLS, CDR2 YYNGEE. There are 15 residues in the CDR3. The whole variable domain, remainder taken from reference TRBV9 and TRBJ2-7, is DSGVTQTPKHLITATGQRVTLRCSPRSGDLSVYWYQQSLDQGLQFLIQYYNGEERAKGNILERFSAQQFPDLHSELNLSSLELGDSALYFCASSRGGTDSYEQYFGPGTRLTVT.

In this sample, this clonotype turned up many times. The rearrangement links TRBV5-1 to TRBJ2-3, with 13 nucleotides matching TRBD2. The J segment lost 2 bases and the V segment lost 3 bases, leaving 3 bases of the junction unmatched. CDR3 length: 16 amino acids. The germline CDR1 and CDR2 sequences are SGHRS and YFSETQ. This CDR3 reads CASSSGTSGNTDTQYF. The CDR3 coding sequence is TGCGCCAGCAGCTCCGGGACTAGCGGGAACACAGATACGCAGTATTTT.

This clonotype was recorded a few times. This rearrangement joins TRBV2 to TRBJ1-2, with D maybe TRBD1 (5 bases). The germline CDR1 and CDR2 sequences are SNHLY and FYNNEI. With 5 bases removed from V and 6 bases from J, the gap between germline ends came to 19 bases. This CDR3 region has 15 residues. The CDR3 nucleotides read TGTGCCAGCAGTCTTAAAGTGAAGGGACCCCATGGCTACACCTTC. It is translated as CASSLKVKGPHGYTF.

This clonotype was detected once. The chain employs TRBV24-1 and TRBJ1-5; no clear D. The CDR3 consists of 14 residues. Trimming removed 5 bases at V and 0 bases at J, with 7 bases between. Looked up from germline, CDR1 is KGHDR and CDR2 is SFDVKD. The CDR3 loop reads CATSGVYSNQPQHF. CDR3 bases: TGTGCCACCAGTGGAGTCTATAGCAATCAGCCCCAGCATTTT.

This clonotype turned up a few times. V is TRBV19 and J is TRBJ2-1, with TRBD1 as a possible D gene (6 bases). Per germline, CDR1 LNHDA and CDR2 SQIVND (reference sequence). The V gene lost 1 base and the J gene lost 5 bases, with 6 bases spanning the gap. The CDR3 is 13 residues long. CDR3 sequence: CASSIGDNNEQFF. In nucleotides, the CDR3 is TGTGCCAGTAGTATAGGGGACAACAATGAGCAGTTCTTC.

V is TRBV12-3 or TRBV12-4 and J is TRBJ2-1; 16 nucleotides align to TRBD2. The CDR3 covers 19 residues. J lost 4 bases, V lost 6 bases, and 12 bases had no gene match. Here the CDR3 DNA reads TGTGCCAGCAGCTCACCGGGACTAGCGGGAGGGCGGGGTTACAATGAGCAGTTCTTC. Translation: CASSSPGLAGGRGYNEQFF.

In its sample, this clonotype was seen once. V is TRBV5-1 and J is TRBJ2-7, with 10 bases fitting TRBD1. Losses at the gene ends were 2 bases for V and 3 bases for J; bases not matched to a gene: 11. Germline V gives CDR1 SGHRS, CDR2 YFSETQ. CDR3 length: 17 amino acids. DNA of the CDR3: TGCGCCAGCAGCTTTACCCCCCACGGGACAGGGGTCTACGAGCAGTACTTC. Its protein product is CASSFTPHGTGVYEQYF.

The rearrangement joins TRBV14 to TRBJ1-4, with D possibly TRBD1 on 6 matching bases. From germline, CDR1 is SGHDN and CDR2 FVKESK. Deletions cut 4 bases from V and 5 bases from J, with 14 bases between. This CDR3 has 15 residues. For the CDR3, the DNA is TGTGCCAGCAGCCCCCTGGCAGGGGCCAATGAAAAACTGTTTTTT. The encoded protein is CASSPLAGANEKLFF. Supplemented by reference TRBV14 and TRBJ1-4, the full variable domain reads EAGVTQFPSHSVIEKGQTVTLRCDPISGHDNLYWYRRVMGKEIKFLLHFVKESKQDESGMPNNRFLAERTGGTYSTLKVQPAELEDSGVYFCASSPLAGANEKLFFGSGTQLSVL.

In its sample, this clonotype was seen a few times. CDR3 region: CASSEGTGFNQPQHF. In DNA form, the CDR3 reads TGTGCCAGCAGTGAAGGGACAGGCTTCAATCAGCCCCAGCATTTT. V and J are TRBV6-1 and TRBJ1-5; 7 bases agree with TRBD1. This CDR3 comprises 15 residues. Germline assignment: CDR1 MNHNS and CDR2 SASEGT. After removal of 1 base from V and 3 bases from J, the junction contained 3 bases not matched to a gene.

This clonotype showed up many times. The CDR3 here is CASSQRKGAYNEQFF. In DNA form, the CDR3 reads TGTGCCAGCAGCCAGCGAAAGGGGGCCTACAATGAGCAGTTCTTC. The genes are TRBV4-2 and TRBJ2-1; D may be TRBD1 (6 bases). The germline gives CDR1 LGHNA, CDR2 YNFKEQ. The CDR3 totals 15 residues. Deletions cut 3 bases from V and 2 bases from J, with 11 bases between.

There are a few counts of this clonotype. This chain joins TRBV20-1 and TRBJ2-7, with 8 bases identical to TRBD2. The CDR3 has 13 amino acids. Losses at the gene ends were 7 bases for V and 6 bases for J; bases not matched to a gene: 11. Germline CDR1 is DFQATT and CDR2 is SNEGSKA (reference sequence). In DNA, the CDR3 is TGCAGTGACTCACCGGGACTAGTCGTCGAGCAGTACTTC. This encodes CSDSPGLVVEQYF.

As to this clonotype: This may be a read error, as it is one base from a much larger clone. V usage is TRBV5-1 and J usage is TRBJ2-7; D perhaps matches TRBD1 (6 bases). V lost 0 bases to trimming and J lost 7 bases, with 17 bases between them. Germline V gives CDR1 SGHRS, CDR2 YFSETQ. CDR3 length: 15 residues. CDR3 in amino acids: CASSLEQGSYNEQYF. Here the CDR3 DNA reads TGCGCCAGCAGCTTGGAACAGGGATCTTACAATGAGCAGTACTTC.